This T cell receptor (beta chain) originates from a study of OX40 agonist ivuxolimab in advanced cancers. At the level of the study: Patients were treated with ivuxolimab, an agonistic anti-OX40 (CD134) antibody. Among those enrolled, mean age was 60 years (range about 20 to 79) and 82.7% were male. Past anti-PD-1, anti-PD-L1 or anti-CTLA-4 therapy was accepted, and around 40% had received some.

Repertoires were generated with immunoSEQ multiplex PCR, while TCRdb's copy carries only in-frame clones and drops some. The table lists 60,000 to 100,000 clones, over 80% of them singletons. This clone was seen many times. Germline CDR1 SEHNR, CDR2 FQNEAQ (reference sequence). Trimming stripped 0 bases from V and 7 bases from J, with 7 bases between. CDR3 length equals 12 residues. The V call is TRBV7-9, the J call TRBJ2-7; D is unresolved. This TCR derives from an adult with an advanced solid tumor such as melanoma, head and neck, liver or kidney cancer. The sequencing here drew on CD4+ or CD8+ T cells sorted from blood, taken in a trial of the OX40 agonist ivuxolimab. CDR3 sequence (DNA): TGTGCCAGCAGCTTAGCGATCCGTGAGCAGTACTTC. It specifies CASSLAIREQYF.